This T cell receptor (beta chain) derives from a study of blood T cells in healthy people across ages. Using a J-beta primer mix together with a sample-barcoded 5' primer, a second PCR was run for roughly 6 to 11 cycles. From the 5' RACE reads, TCRdb called clonotypes with MiXCR, one entry per CDR3 protein. Counted here are hundreds of thousands of distinct CDR3 sequences, roughly 20% occurring once; the ten biggest clones make up roughly 3.4%. This clonotype was seen more than once but under ten times. The V end lost 9 bases, the J end lost 2 bases, and 17 bases lay between the germline ends. Germline loops: CDR1 MNHEY, CDR2 SVGAGI. This CDR3 contains 14 residues.

The origin of this receptor is a man aged 70-80 years in good health. V is TRBV6-5 and J is TRBJ2-7; perhaps TRBD2 as D (5 bases). The sample taken for sequencing was blood. The CDR3 loop is CASKPSGSAYEQYF. CDR3 bases: TGTGCCAGTAAACCCTCGGGTAGCGCCTACGAGCAGTACTTC.